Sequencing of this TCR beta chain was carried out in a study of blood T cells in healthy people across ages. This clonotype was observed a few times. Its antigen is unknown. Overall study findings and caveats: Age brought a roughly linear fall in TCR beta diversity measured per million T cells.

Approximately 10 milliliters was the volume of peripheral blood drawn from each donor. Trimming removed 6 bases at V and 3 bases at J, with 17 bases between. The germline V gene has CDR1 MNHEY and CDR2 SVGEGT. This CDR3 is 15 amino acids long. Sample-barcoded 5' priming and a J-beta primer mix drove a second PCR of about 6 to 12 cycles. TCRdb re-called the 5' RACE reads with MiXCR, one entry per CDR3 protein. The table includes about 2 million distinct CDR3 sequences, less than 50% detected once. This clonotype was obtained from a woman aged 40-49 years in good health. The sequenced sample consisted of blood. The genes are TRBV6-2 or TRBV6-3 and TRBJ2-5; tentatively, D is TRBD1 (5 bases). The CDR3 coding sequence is TGTGCCAGCAGATCTCCTGGGATAGGGGAAGAGACCCAGTACTTC. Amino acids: CASRSPGIGEETQYF.